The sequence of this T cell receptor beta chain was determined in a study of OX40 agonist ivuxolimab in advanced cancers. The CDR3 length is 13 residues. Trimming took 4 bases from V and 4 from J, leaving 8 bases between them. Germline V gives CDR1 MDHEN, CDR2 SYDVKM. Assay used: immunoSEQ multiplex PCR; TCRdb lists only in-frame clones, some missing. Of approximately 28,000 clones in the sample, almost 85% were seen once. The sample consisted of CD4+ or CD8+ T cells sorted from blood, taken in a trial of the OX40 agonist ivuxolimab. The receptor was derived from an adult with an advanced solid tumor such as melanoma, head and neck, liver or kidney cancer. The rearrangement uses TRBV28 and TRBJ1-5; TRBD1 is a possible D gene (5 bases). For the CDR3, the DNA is TGTGCCAGCAGTTGGGGGGGTAATCAGCCCCAGCATTTT. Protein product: CASSWGGNQPQHF.